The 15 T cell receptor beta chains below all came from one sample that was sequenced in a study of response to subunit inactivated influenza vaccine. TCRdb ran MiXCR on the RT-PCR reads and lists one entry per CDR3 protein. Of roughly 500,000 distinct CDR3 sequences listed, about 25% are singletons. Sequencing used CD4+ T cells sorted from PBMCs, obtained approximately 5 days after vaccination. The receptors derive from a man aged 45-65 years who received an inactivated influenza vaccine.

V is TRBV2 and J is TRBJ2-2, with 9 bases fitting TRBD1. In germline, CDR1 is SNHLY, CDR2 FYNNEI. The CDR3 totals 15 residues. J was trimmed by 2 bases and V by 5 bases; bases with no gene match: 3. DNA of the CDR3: TGTGCCAGCAGTTGGACAGGGGCAAACACCGGGGAGCTGTTTTTT. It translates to CASSWTGANTGELFF.

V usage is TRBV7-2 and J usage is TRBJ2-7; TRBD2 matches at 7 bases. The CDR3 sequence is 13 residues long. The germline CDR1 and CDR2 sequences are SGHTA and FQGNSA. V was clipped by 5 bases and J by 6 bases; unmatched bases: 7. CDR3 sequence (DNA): TGTGCCAGCAGCCCAAAGGGAGGGTTCGAGCAGTACTTC. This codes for CASSPKGGFEQYF.

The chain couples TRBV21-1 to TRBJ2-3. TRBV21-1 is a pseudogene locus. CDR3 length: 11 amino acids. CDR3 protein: CASRGTDTQYF. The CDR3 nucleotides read TGTGCCAGCAGGGGCACAGATACGCAGTATTTT.

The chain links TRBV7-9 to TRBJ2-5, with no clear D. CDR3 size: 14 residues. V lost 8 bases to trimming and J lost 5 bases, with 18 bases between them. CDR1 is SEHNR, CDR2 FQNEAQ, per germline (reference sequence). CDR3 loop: CASARSGSGETQYF. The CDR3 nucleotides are TGTGCCAGCGCCCGATCAGGCTCTGGGGAGACCCAGTACTTC.

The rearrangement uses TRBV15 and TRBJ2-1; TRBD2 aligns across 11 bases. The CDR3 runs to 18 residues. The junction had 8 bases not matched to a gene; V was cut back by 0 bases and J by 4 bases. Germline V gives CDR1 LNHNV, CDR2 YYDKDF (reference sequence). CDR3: CATSRDAPGLAEYNEQFF. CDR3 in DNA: TGTGCCACCAGCAGAGATGCCCCGGGACTAGCGGAGTACAATGAGCAGTTCTTC.

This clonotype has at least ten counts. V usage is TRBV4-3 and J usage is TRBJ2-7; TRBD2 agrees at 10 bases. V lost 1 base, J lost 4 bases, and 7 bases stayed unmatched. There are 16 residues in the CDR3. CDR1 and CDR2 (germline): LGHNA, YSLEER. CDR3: CASSQALSGGVYEQYF. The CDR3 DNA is TGCGCCAGCAGCCAAGCTCTGAGCGGGGGGGTGTACGAGCAGTACTTC.

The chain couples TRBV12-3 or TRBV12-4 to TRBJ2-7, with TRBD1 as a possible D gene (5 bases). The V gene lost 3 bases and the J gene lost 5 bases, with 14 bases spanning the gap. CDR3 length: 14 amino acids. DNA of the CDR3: TGTGCCAGCAGTTTTGGCAGGGCAAGGGACGAGCAGTACTTC. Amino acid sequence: CASSFGRARDEQYF.

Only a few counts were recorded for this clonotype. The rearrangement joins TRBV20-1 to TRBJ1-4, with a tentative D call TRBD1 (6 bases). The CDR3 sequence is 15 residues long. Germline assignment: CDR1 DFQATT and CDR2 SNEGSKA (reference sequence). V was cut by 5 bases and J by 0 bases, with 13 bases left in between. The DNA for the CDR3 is TGCAGTGCTGCCGGACAGCGATCAACTAATGAAAAACTGTTTTTT. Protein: CSAAGQRSTNEKLFF.

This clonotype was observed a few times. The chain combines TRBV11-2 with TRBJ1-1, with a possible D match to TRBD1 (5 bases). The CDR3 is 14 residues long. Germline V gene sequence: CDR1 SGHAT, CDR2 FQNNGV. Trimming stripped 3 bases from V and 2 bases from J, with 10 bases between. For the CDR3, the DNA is TGTGCCAGCAGCTTGGGGGAAGTTAACACTGAAGCTTTCTTT. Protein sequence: CASSLGEVNTEAFF.

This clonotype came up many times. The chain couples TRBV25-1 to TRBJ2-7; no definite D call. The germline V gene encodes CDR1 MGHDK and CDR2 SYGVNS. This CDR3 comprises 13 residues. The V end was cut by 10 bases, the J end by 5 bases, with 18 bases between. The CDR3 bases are TGTGCCAACGCCCCCGGGTTATTCCACGAGCAGTACTTC. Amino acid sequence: CANAPGLFHEQYF.

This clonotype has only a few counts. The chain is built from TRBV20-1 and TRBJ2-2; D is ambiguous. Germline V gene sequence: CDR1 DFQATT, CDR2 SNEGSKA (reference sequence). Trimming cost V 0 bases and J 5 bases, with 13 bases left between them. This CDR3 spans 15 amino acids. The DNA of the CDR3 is TGCAGTGCTAGAGATCATTCCTGGGGTACCGGGGAGCTGTTTTTT. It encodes CSARDHSWGTGELFF.

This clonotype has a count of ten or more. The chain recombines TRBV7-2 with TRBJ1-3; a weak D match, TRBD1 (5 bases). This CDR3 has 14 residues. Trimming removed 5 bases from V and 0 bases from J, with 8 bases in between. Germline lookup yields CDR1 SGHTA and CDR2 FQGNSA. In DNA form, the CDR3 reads TGTGCCAGCAGCCTAGACAGCTCTGGAAACACCATATATTTT. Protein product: CASSLDSSGNTIYF. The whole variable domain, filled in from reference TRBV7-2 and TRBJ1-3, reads GAGVSQSPSNKVTEKGKDVELRCDPISGHTALYWYRQSLGQGLEFLIYFQGNSAPDKSGLPSDRFSAERTGGSVSTLTIQRTQQEDSAVYLCASSLDSSGNTIYFGEGSWLTVV.

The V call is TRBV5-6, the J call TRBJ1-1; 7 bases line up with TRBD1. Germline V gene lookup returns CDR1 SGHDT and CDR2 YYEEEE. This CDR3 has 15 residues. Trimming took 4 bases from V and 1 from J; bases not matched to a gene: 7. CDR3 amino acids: CASSPRTGWNTEAFF. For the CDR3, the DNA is TGTGCCAGCAGCCCCCGGACAGGATGGAACACTGAAGCTTTCTTT.

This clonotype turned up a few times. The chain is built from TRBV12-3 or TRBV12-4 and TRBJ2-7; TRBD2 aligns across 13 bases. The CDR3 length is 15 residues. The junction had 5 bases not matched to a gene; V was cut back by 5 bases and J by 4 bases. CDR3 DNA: TGTGCCAGCAGTCTACTAGCGGGAGGGCCATACGAGCAGTACTTC. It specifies CASSLLAGGPYEQYF.

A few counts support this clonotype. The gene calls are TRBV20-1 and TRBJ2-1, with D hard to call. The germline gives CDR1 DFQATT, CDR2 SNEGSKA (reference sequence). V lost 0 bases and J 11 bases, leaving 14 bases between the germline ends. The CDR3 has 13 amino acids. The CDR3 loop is CSARDLLTKKQFF. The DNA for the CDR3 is TGCAGTGCTAGAGATCTTCTAACTAAAAAGCAGTTCTTC.